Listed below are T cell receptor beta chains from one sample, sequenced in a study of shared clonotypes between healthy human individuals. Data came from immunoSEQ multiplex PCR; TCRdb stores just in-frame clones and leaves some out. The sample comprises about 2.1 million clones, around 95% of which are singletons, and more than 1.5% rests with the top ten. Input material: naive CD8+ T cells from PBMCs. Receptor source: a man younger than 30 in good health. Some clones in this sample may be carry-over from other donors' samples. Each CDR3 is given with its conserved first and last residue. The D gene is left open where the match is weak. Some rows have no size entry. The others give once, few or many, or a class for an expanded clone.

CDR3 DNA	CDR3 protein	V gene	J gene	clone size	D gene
TGTGCCAGCAGCGTAAACGGGGACTATAGCACAGATACGCAGTATTTT	CASSVNGDYSTDTQYF	TRBV9	TRBJ2-3	-	TRBD2
TGCAGCGTTGTTTGGGCTAGCCCCGGGGAGCTGTTTTTT	CSVVWASPGELFF	TRBV29-1	TRBJ2-2	-	-
TGTGCCAGCAGTTTATTACAGTCAAACACTGAAGCTTTCTTT	CASSLLQSNTEAFF	TRBV27	TRBJ1-1	-	-
TGCGCCAGCAGCACACAACAGGGTCTCAAGAACGAGCAGTACTTC	CASSTQQGLKNEQYF	TRBV5-1	TRBJ2-7	-	-
TGTGCCAGCAGCCCTGGGACAGGCGGAGGGTTATATGGCTACACCTTC	CASSPGTGGGLYGYTF	TRBV7-8	TRBJ1-2	-	TRBD1
TGTGCCAGCAGTGAAAACCCCCAGGTTAACTATGGCTACACCTTC	CASSENPQVNYGYTF	TRBV6-1	TRBJ1-2	-	-
TGTGCCAGCAGCGGGGGACTAGCCTTAGGAATTCAGTACTTC	CASSGGLALGIQYF	TRBV5-6	TRBJ2-4	-	TRBD2
TGTGCCACTTCTGGGACAGTTCGCTACGAGCAGTACTTC	CATSGTVRYEQYF	TRBV6-1	TRBJ2-7	-	TRBD1
TGTGCCAGCAGCTTAGGCGGGACAGCACATTATAGCAATCAGCCCCAGCATTTT	CASSLGGTAHYSNQPQHF	TRBV7-9	TRBJ1-5	-	TRBD1
TGTGCCAGCAGTCCCCAGGGGAGGGCCTCCTACAATGAGCAGTTCTTC	CASSPQGRASYNEQFF	TRBV28	TRBJ2-1	-	-
TGTGCCAGCAGGCGGGGGACTAGAGAGTTGTACGAGCAGTACTTC	CASRRGTRELYEQYF	TRBV28	TRBJ2-7	-	TRBD2
TGTGCCAGCAGCCAGCAGCCCCCGGGACTAGCTCCACCGAGCTCCTACAATGAGCAGTTCTTC	CASSQQPPGLAPPSSYNEQFF	TRBV27	TRBJ2-1	-	TRBD2
TGCGCCAGCAGCCACCGGGATGGGGGCTCGGACACTGAAGCTTTCTTT	CASSHRDGGSDTEAFF	TRBV4-1	TRBJ1-1	-	-
TGTGCCTGGAGGTCCTTAGGGGGTATCGGAACAGATACGCAGTATTTT	CAWRSLGGIGTDTQYF	TRBV30	TRBJ2-3	-	-
TGTGCCAGCAGCGTAGGGGCGGGATTATCAGGAGATACGCAGTATTTT	CASSVGAGLSGDTQYF	TRBV9	TRBJ2-3	-	-
TGTGCCAGCAGTGAACCGGTCCTTCTCCCGGATTATCAGCCCCAGCATTTT	CASSEPVLLPDYQPQHF	TRBV6-1	TRBJ1-5	-	-
TGTGCCAGCAGTGCGACTAGCGGGTTTTGCAATGAGCAGTTCTTC	CASSATSGFCNEQFF	TRBV6-4	TRBJ2-1	-	TRBD2
TGTGCCAGCAGCGGCGGGGACGGACTGTTTTTT	CASSGGDGLFF	TRBV9	TRBJ1-4	-	-
TGTGCCAGCAGTTACTCGATCACCGATCTCCAAGAGACCCAGTACTTC	CASSYSITDLQETQYF	TRBV6-5	TRBJ2-5	-	-
TGCGCCAGCAGCCAAGATCGGCAGGTCAATCAGCCCCAGCATTTT	CASSQDRQVNQPQHF	TRBV4-3	TRBJ1-5	-	-
TGTGCCATCAGCCTCGGACACATGAACACTGAAGCTTTCTTT	CAISLGHMNTEAFF	TRBV10-3	TRBJ1-1	once	-
TGTGCCAGCACCCCCCCGCGAGCGGAGGCTTTCTTT	CASTPPRAEAFF	TRBV7-9	TRBJ1-1	-	-
TGTGCCAGTAGTATAGGGTTAGGTGCCATGAACACTGAAGCTTTCTTT	CASSIGLGAMNTEAFF	TRBV19	TRBJ1-1	-	-
TGTGCCAGCAGTGAAGTGGCAGACTACGAGCAGTACTTC	CASSEVADYEQYF	TRBV2	TRBJ2-7	-	-
TGTGCCAGCAGTGGTGACGGGGGGGAATCGACCCAGCATTTT	CASSGDGGESTQHF	TRBV25-1	TRBJ1-5	-	-
TGTGCCAGTACTACCGCCACTAACCGACGCCCAATGAACACTGAAGCTTTCTTT	CASTTATNRRPMNTEAFF	TRBV28	TRBJ1-1	once	-
TGCGCCAGCAGCCAAGACCCCCCAGGGATCTGTGGCTACACCTTC	CASSQDPPGICGYTF	TRBV4-1	TRBJ1-2	-	-
TGTGCCTCCGAGGACCGTTCCCAGTTTTATGGCTACACCTTC	CASEDRSQFYGYTF	TRBV2	TRBJ1-2	once	-
TGTGCCAGCAGTGAGTTGACAGGCTATGCCTACGAGCAGTACTTC	CASSELTGYAYEQYF	TRBV6-1	TRBJ2-7	-	-
TGTGCCAGTAGTTTCACCGGGACAGCCGCTAACTATGGCTACACCTTC	CASSFTGTAANYGYTF	TRBV19	TRBJ1-2	-	TRBD1
TGTGCCAGCAGCTTAACCTCTGATACGCAGTATTTT	CASSLTSDTQYF	TRBV7-9	TRBJ2-3	once	-
TGTGCCAGCAGACTTTCAAGATCGGGCCCCGAGCAGTACTTC	CASRLSRSGPEQYF	TRBV28	TRBJ2-7	-	-
TGTGCCAGCAGTTTAGGCCTAGCGGGAAATGAGCAGTTCTTC	CASSLGLAGNEQFF	TRBV28	TRBJ2-1	-	TRBD2
TGCGCCAGCAGCCAAGAAGGCACAGCCCACGAGCAGTACTTC	CASSQEGTAHEQYF	TRBV4-1	TRBJ2-7	-	-
TGCGCCAGCACCCACTGGACATCGGGTAACTACGAGCAGTACTTC	CASTHWTSGNYEQYF	TRBV5-1	TRBJ2-7	-	-
TGTGCCGTGGGTGCAACTAATGAAAAACTGTTTTTT	CAVGATNEKLFF	TRBV13	TRBJ1-4	-	-
TGTGCCAGCTTACAGCCCCCTCATGGCTACACCTTC	CASLQPPHGYTF	TRBV19	TRBJ1-2	-	-
TGTGCCAGCATGAAGCGGGACACCTTTACAGATACGCAGTATTTT	CASMKRDTFTDTQYF	TRBV6-1	TRBJ2-3	-	-
TGTGCCAGCAGCCCCTCAGGACCGGTAAGCTCCTACAATGAGCAGTTCTTC	CASSPSGPVSSYNEQFF	TRBV28	TRBJ2-1	-	-
TGTGCCAGCAGCTTAGGGGCGGCAGGGTCCCTCACTGAAGCTTTCTTT	CASSLGAAGSLTEAFF	TRBV7-9	TRBJ1-1	-	-
TGTGCCACCAGCAGAGGGGCGACAGGAACCTACGAGCAGTACTTC	CATSRGATGTYEQYF	TRBV15	TRBJ2-7	-	-
TGTGCCAGCAGCCAAGACCCTAGCGGCAGCTCCTACGAGCAGTACTTC	CASSQDPSGSSYEQYF	TRBV4-2	TRBJ2-7	-	TRBD2